Each of the 18 T cell receptor beta chains below was sequenced from the same sample in a study of identifying expanded T cells in peripheral blood. Only in-frame clones appear in the TCRdb table, and some are missing; sequencing was by immunoSEQ multiplex PCR. This sample has 100,000 or so clones, with 70% to 90% found just once. Material: blood. Receptors were obtained from a person aged 18 to 70 in good health.

The chain joins TRBV19 to TRBJ1-5; D call uncertain. Germline lookup yields CDR1 LNHDA and CDR2 SQIVND (reference sequence). The CDR3 runs to 14 residues. Trimming took off 1 base at V and 7 bases at J, with 11 bases between the two ends. The CDR3 protein is CASSIAPPGQPQHF. In nucleotides, the CDR3 is TGTGCCAGTAGTATAGCCCCCCCGGGGCAGCCCCAGCATTTT.

J is TRBJ2-5 and V is TRBV5-6; D gene unclear. V dropped 3 bases and J dropped 2 bases, with 14 bases sitting between them. The CDR3 has 15 amino acids. Germline V gene data show CDR1 as SGHDT and CDR2 as YYEEEE. The CDR3 spells CASSYYSPLQETQYF. CDR3 DNA: TGTGCCAGCAGCTATTACAGTCCGTTGCAAGAGACCCAGTACTTC.

This chain uses TRBV19 with TRBJ2-5; 7 bases are a match to TRBD1. J was trimmed by 4 bases and V by 6 bases; bases with no gene match: 14. The CDR3 length is 16 residues. Germline V lookup: CDR1 LNHDA, CDR2 SQIVND (reference sequence). CDR3 protein: CASSQNLGRQGETQYF. Written as DNA, the CDR3 is TGTGCCAGTAGCCAAAATCTCGGAAGACAGGGAGAGACCCAGTACTTC.

The gene calls are TRBV5-1 and TRBJ1-2; no firm D call. Per germline, CDR1 SGHRS and CDR2 YFSETQ. The ends were cut back, 5 bases at V and 3 bases at J, with 8 bases in the middle. The CDR3 loop spans 12 amino acids. Here the CDR3 DNA reads TGCGCCAGCAGAGGTGCGGACTATGGCTACACCTTC. Translating gives CASRGADYGYTF.

The chain recombines TRBV7-7 with TRBJ2-3; D is possibly TRBD2 (5 bases). V lost 3 bases and J lost 0, with 7 bases in between. Germline V CDR1 and CDR2: SSHAT, FNYEAQ (reference sequence). The CDR3 length is 14 residues. The CDR3 spells CASSLSGSTDTQYF. CDR3 coding DNA: TGTGCCAGCAGCTTGTCGGGGAGCACAGATACGCAGTATTTT.

This clone was picked up one time. The chain links TRBV28 to TRBJ2-5; D unclear. The CDR3 is made up of 12 amino acids. CDR1 is MDHEN, CDR2 SYDVKM, per germline. The V gene lost 6 bases and the J gene lost 7 bases, with 12 bases spanning the gap. CDR3 sequence reads: CASSPSARTQYF. CDR3 sequence (DNA): TGTGCCAGCAGCCCCTCGGCGAGGACCCAGTACTTC.

The chain is built from TRBV10-2 and TRBJ1-4; TRBD1 agrees at 7 bases. Germline loops: CDR1 WSHSY, CDR2 SAAADI. The CDR3 consists of 14 residues. The V and J ends lost 4 bases and 8 bases, in that order; junction bases with no gene match: 7. CDR3 residues: CASSARQGGEKLFF. The CDR3 nucleotides are TGCGCCAGCAGTGCAAGACAGGGAGGCGAAAAACTGTTTTTT.

The V gene is TRBV7-8, the J gene TRBJ1-3; the D is unclear. Germline-derived CDR1 and CDR2 are SGHVS and FQNEAQ. This CDR3 has 15 residues. Between the trimmed V and J ends, which lost 5 bases and 2 bases, there was a span of 13 bases. CDR3 in DNA: TGTGCCAGCAGCGCGACGGCTTGGGCTGGAAACACCATATATTTT. It codes for CASSATAWAGNTIYF.

This sequence joins TRBV5-3 and TRBJ1-2; the D is unclear. Being an ORF, TRBV5-3 has a function that is uncertain. V lost 3 bases, J lost 4 bases, and 16 bases lay in between. The CDR3 is made up of 15 amino acids. CDR3 region: CARSCDGKRGYGYTF. CDR3 sequence (DNA): TGTGCCAGAAGCTGCGACGGGAAACGGGGCTATGGCTACACCTTC.

This clone was detected only once. The chain joins TRBV15 to TRBJ2-7; TRBD1 aligns across 7 bases. The ends lost 5 bases at V and 2 bases at J; junction bases unmatched: 6. CDR3 size: 14 residues. Per the germline V gene, CDR1 is LNHNV and CDR2 is YYDKDF (reference sequence). The CDR3 here is CATSARQGPYEQYF. CDR3 coding DNA: TGTGCCACCAGCGCCCGACAGGGACCCTACGAGCAGTACTTC.

This chain connects TRBV4-3 to TRBJ1-3; D remains unclear. Deletions cut 5 bases from V and 0 bases from J, with 11 bases between. Germline CDR1 is LGHNA and CDR2 is YSLEER. This CDR3 comprises 15 residues. CDR3 sequence (DNA): TGCGCCAGCAGCACCGGACTGTACTCTGGAAACACCATATATTTT. Encoded protein: CASSTGLYSGNTIYF.

V usage is TRBV12-5 and J usage is TRBJ2-2, with TRBD1 matching 8 bases. CDR3 length equals 16 residues. Germline CDR1 is LGHNT and CDR2 is FRNRAP. The trim removed 3 bases at V and 1 base at J, leaving 4 bases unmatched. The CDR3 region has the DNA TGTGCTAGTGGTTTAGACAGGGGTCTGAACACCGGGGAGCTGTTTTTT. It encodes CASGLDRGLNTGELFF.

This chain uses TRBV19 with TRBJ2-5; D gene ambiguous. The V gene's germline CDR1 is LNHDA and CDR2 SQIVND (reference sequence). This CDR3 comprises 12 residues. V lost 3 bases and J 5 bases, leaving 7 bases between the germline ends. CDR3 DNA sequence: TGTGCCAGTAGTATGGTGGGCGAGACCCAGTACTTC. It specifies CASSMVGETQYF.

The chain is built from TRBV2 and TRBJ1-1, with 11 bases fitting TRBD1. The CDR3 covers 14 residues. The germline V gene has CDR1 SNHLY and CDR2 FYNNEI. V lost 6 bases to trimming and J lost 4 bases; unmatched junction nucleotides: 4. The CDR3 is CASSGQGAPTEAFF. CDR3 sequence (DNA): TGTGCCAGCAGCGGACAGGGGGCGCCCACTGAAGCTTTCTTT.

The chain is built from TRBV28 and TRBJ2-7, with TRBD1 matching 7 bases. CDR3 length equals 15 residues. Germline trimming cut 6 bases from V and 0 bases from J; bases unmatched to any gene: 8. Germline V gene sequence: CDR1 MDHEN, CDR2 SYDVKM. In DNA, the CDR3 is TGTGCCAGCAGCCTAGGGACAGCTAGCTCCTACGAGCAGTACTTC. As protein: CASSLGTASSYEQYF.

This clone appeared a few times. The V gene is TRBV7-9, the J gene TRBJ1-4; maybe TRBD1 (6 bases). The V gene lost 5 bases and the J gene lost 9 bases, with 19 bases spanning the gap. Germline CDR1 and CDR2: SEHNR and FQNEAQ (reference sequence). The CDR3 sequence is 15 residues long. DNA of the CDR3: TGTGCCAGCAGCCAATCCGGGGGGCCGGGTCAAAAACTGTTTTTT. This translates into CASSQSGGPGQKLFF. Together with reference TRBV7-9 and TRBJ1-4, the CDR3 gives the full variable domain: DTGVSQNPRHKITKRGQNVTFRCDPISEHNRLYWYRQTLGQGPEFLTYFQNEAQLEKSRLLSDRFSAERPKGSFSTLEIQRTEQGDSAMYLCASSQSGGPGQKLFFGSGTQLSVL.

This chain uses TRBV5-6 with TRBJ1-1, with D perhaps TRBD1 (6 bases). Trimming took off 4 bases at V and 1 base at J, with 11 bases between the two ends. The germline CDR1 and CDR2 sequences are SGHDT and YYEEEE. The CDR3 loop spans 14 amino acids. The CDR3, as DNA: TGTGCCAGCAGCACCGGACAGACGAACACTGAAGCTTTCTTT. Translating it yields CASSTGQTNTEAFF. The entire variable domain, with the rest obtained from reference TRBV5-6 and TRBJ1-1, is as follows: DAGVTQSPTHLIKTRGQQVTLRCSPKSGHDTVSWYQQALGQGPQFIFQYYEEEERQRGNFPDRFSGHQFPNYSSELNVNALLLGDSALYLCASSTGQTNTEAFFGQGTRLTVV.

The chain joins TRBV6-1 to TRBJ1-2; no reliable D call. This CDR3 is built from 15 residues. Trimming took 1 base from V and 4 from J, leaving 13 bases between them. Germline CDR1 MNHNS, CDR2 SASEGT. CDR3 sequence reads: CASSEEGRLAYGYTF. CDR3 coding DNA: TGTGCCAGCAGTGAAGAGGGCAGGTTAGCCTATGGCTACACCTTC.